This T cell receptor beta chain came from a study of blood T cell repertoires in COVID-19. The CDR3 covers 15 residues. V gave up 6 bases and J gave up 5 bases; unmatched junction bases: 5. Per the germline V gene, CDR1 is SEHNR and CDR2 is FQNEAQ (reference sequence). Under the authors' procedure: How many nucleated cells were present was estimated from reference gene primer amplification. Libraries were prepared by immunoSEQ multiplex PCR; TCRdb keeps only in-frame clonotypes and omits some of them. The DNA gave D and trimming, while V, J and clone size come from that table. The sample consists of a few hundred thousand clones, approximately 77% of them appearing once.

This sequence joins TRBV7-9 and TRBJ2-1, with TRBD2 matching over 12 bases. Sequenced input: peripheral blood. The sequence was obtained from a woman between 18 and 29 years old with acute or convalescent COVID-19. CDR3 DNA sequence: TGTGCCAGCAGGGGCCTAGCGGGAGGGAACAATGAGCAGTTCTTC. Residues: CASRGLAGGNNEQFF.